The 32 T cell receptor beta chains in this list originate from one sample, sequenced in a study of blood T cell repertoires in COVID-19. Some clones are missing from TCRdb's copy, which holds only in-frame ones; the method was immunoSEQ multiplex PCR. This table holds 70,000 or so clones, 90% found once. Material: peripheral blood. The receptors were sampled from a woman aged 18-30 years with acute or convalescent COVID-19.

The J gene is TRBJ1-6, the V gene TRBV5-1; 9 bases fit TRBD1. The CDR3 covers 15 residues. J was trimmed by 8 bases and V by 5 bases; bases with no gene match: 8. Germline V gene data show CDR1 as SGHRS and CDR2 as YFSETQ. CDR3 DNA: TGCGCCAGCAGTCTTCGGACAGGGGAGGATTCACCCCTCCACTTT. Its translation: CASSLRTGEDSPLHF.

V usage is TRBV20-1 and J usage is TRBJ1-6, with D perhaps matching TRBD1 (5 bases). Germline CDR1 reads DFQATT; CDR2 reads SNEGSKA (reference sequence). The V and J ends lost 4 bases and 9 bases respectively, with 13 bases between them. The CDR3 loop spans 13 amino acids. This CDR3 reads CSAIDRSSSPLHF. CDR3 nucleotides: TGCAGTGCTATTGACAGATCCAGTTCACCCCTCCACTTT.

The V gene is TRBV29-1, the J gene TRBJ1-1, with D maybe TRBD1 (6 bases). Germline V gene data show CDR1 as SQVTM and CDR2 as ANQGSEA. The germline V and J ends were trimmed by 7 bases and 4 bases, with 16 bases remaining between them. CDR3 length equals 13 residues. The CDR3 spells CSADEGGGTEAFF. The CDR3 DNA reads TGCAGCGCTGATGAGGGGGGGGGCACTGAAGCTTTCTTT.

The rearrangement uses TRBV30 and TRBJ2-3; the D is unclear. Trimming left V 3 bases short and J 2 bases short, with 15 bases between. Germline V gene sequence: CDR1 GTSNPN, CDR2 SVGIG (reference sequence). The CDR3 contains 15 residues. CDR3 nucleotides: TGTGCCTGGAGCCCTAAATCCGGGTTCACAGATACGCAGTATTTT. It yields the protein CAWSPKSGFTDTQYF.

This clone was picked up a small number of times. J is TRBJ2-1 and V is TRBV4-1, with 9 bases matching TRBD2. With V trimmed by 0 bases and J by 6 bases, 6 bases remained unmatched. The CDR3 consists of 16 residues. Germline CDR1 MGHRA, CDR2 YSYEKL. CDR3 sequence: CASSQELAGSLNEQFF. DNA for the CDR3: TGCGCCAGCAGCCAAGAGCTAGCGGGATCCCTCAATGAGCAGTTCTTC.

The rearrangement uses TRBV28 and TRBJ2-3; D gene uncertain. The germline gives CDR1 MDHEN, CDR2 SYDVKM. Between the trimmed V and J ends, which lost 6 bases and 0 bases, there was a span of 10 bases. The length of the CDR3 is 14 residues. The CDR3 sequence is CASRPGPSTDTQYF. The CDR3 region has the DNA TGTGCCAGCAGGCCGGGTCCTAGCACAGATACGCAGTATTTT. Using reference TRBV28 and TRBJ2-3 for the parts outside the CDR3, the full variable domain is DVKVTQSSRYLVKRTGEKVFLECVQDMDHENMFWYRQDPGLGLRLIYFSYDVKMKEKGDIPEGYSVSREKKERFSLILESASTNQTSMYLCASRPGPSTDTQYFGPGTRLTVL.

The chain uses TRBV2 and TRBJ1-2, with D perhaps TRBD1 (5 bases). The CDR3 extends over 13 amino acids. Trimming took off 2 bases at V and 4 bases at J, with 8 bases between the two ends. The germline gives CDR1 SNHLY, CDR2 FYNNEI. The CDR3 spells CASSEQGSYGYTF. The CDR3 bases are TGTGCCAGCAGTGAACAGGGTTCCTATGGCTACACCTTC.

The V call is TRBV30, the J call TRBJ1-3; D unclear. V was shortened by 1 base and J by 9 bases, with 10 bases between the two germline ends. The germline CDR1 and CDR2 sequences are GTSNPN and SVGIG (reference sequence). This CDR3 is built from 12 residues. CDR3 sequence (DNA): TGTGCCTGGAGTGCGCACCAGGTCACCATATATTTT. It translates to CAWSAHQVTIYF.

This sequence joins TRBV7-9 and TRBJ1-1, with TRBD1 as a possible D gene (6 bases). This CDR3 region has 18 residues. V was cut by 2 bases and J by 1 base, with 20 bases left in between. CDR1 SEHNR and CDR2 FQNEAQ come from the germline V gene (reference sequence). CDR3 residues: CASSLTAWRQGTNTEAFF. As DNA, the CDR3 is TGTGCCAGCAGCTTAACAGCCTGGCGGCAGGGGACGAACACTGAAGCTTTCTTT.

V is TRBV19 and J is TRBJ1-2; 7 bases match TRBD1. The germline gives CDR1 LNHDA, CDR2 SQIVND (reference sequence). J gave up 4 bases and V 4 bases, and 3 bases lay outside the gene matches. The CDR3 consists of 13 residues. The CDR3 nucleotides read TGTGCCAGTAGTAGCGGGACAGCCTATGGCTACACCTTC. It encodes CASSSGTAYGYTF.

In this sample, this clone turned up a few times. The CDR3 protein is CASSYEGGNSPLHF. CDR3 DNA sequence: TGTGCCAGCAGTTACGAGGGGGGGAATTCACCCCTCCACTTT. The chain links TRBV6-5 to TRBJ1-6, with D tentatively TRBD1 (6 bases). This CDR3 contains 14 residues. In germline, CDR1 is MNHEY, CDR2 SVGAGI. The ends were cut back, 2 bases at V and 7 bases at J, with 9 bases in the middle.

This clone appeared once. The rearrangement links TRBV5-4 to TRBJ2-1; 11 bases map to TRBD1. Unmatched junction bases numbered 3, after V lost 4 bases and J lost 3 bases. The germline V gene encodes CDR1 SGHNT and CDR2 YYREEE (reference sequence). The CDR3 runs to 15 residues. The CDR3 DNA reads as TGTGCCAGCAGCGCCGGGACAGGGGGCTACAATGAGCAGTTCTTC. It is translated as CASSAGTGGYNEQFF.

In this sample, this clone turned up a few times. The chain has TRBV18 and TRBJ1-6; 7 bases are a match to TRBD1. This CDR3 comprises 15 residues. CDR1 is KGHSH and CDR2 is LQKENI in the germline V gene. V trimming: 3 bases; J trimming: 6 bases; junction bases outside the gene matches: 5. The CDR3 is CASSPLTGPNSPLHF. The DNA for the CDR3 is TGTGCCAGCTCACCGTTGACAGGGCCTAATTCACCCCTCCACTTT.

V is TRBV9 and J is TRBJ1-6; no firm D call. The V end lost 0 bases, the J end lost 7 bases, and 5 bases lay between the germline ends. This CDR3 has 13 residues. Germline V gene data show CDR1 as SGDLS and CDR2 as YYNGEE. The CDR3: CASSVERNSPLHF. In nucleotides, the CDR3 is TGTGCCAGCAGCGTAGAACGGAATTCACCCCTCCACTTT.

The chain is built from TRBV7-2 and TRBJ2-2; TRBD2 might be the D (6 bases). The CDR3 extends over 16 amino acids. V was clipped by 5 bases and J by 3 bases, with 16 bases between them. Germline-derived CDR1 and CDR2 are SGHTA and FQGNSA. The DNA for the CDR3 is TGTGCCAGCAGCAGGCGCGGAGGGGTTGACACCGGGGAGCTGTTTTTT. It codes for CASSRRGGVDTGELFF.

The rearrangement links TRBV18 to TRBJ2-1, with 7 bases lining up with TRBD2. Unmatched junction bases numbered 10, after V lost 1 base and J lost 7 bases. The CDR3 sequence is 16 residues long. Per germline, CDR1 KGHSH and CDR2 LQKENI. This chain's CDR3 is CASSPLERGGANEQFF. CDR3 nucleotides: TGTGCCAGCTCACCACTGGAGCGGGGCGGGGCGAATGAGCAGTTCTTC.

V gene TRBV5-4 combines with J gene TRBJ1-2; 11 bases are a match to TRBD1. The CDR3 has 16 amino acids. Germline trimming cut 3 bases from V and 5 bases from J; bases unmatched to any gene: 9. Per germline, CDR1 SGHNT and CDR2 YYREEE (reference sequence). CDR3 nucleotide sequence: TGTGCCAGCAGCTGGTGGACAGGGGGCGGGAAGTATGGCTACACCTTC. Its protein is CASSWWTGGGKYGYTF.

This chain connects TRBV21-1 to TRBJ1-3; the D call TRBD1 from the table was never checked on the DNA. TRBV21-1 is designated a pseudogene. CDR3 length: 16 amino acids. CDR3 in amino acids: CASSRPPAGSGNTIYF. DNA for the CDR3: TGTGCCAGCAGCCGTCCCCCGGCAGGCTCTGGAAACACCATATATTTT.

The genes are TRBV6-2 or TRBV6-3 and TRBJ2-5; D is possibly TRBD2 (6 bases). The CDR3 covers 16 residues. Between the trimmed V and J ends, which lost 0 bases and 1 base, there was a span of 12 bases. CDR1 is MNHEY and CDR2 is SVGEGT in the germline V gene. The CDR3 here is CASSYSMWRGQETQYF. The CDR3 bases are TGTGCCAGCAGTTACTCCATGTGGAGGGGCCAAGAGACCCAGTACTTC.

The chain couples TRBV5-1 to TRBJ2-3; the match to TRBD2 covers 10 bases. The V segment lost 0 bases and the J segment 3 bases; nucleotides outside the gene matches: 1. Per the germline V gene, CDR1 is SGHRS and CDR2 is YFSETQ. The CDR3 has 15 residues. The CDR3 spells CASSLGTSGTDTQYF. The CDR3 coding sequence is TGCGCCAGCAGCTTGGGGACTAGCGGTACAGATACGCAGTATTTT.

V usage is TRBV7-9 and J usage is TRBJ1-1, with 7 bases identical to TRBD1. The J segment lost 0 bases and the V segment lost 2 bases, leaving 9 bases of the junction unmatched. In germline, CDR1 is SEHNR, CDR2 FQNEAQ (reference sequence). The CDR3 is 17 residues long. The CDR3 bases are TGTGCCAGCAGCTTAACTGGGGACAGACGCATGAACACTGAAGCTTTCTTT. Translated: CASSLTGDRRMNTEAFF.

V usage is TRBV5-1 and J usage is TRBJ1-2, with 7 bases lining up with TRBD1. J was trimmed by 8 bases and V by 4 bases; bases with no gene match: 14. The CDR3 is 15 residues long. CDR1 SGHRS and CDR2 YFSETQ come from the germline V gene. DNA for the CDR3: TGCGCCAGCAGCCCCACGCCTCGACAGGGTCTCGGCTACACCTTC. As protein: CASSPTPRQGLGYTF. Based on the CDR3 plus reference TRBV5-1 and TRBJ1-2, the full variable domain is KAGVTQTPRYLIKTRGQQVTLSCSPISGHRSVSWYQQTPGQGLQFLFEYFSETQRNKGNFPGRFSGRQFSNSRSEMNVSTLELGDSALYLCASSPTPRQGLGYTFGSGTRLTVV.

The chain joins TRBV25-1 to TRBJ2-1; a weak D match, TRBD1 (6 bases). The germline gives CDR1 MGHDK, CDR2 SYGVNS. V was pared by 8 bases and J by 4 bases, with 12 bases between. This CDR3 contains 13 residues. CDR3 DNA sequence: TGTGCCAGCTCCAAACAGGGATACAATGAGCAGTTCTTC. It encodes CASSKQGYNEQFF.

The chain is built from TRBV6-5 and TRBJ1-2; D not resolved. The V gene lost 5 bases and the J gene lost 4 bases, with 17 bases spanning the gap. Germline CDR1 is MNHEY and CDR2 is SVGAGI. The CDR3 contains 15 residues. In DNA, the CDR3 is TGTGCCAGCAGTCAGAGCCAACAGCGGGCCTATGGCTACACCTTC. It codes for CASSQSQQRAYGYTF.

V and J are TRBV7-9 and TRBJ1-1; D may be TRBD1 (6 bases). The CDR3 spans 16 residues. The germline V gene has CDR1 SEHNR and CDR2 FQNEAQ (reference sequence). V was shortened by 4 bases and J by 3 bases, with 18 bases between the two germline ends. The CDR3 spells CASSSHTGSLDTEAFF. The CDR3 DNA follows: TGTGCCAGCAGCTCTCACACAGGGTCATTGGACACTGAAGCTTTCTTT.

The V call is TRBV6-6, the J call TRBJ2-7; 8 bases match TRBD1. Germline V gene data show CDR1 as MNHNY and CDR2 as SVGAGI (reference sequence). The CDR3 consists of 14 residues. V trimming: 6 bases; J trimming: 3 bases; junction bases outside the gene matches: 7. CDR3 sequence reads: CASSRDRPNYEQYF. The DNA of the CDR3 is TGTGCCAGCAGCCGGGACAGGCCCAACTACGAGCAGTACTTC.

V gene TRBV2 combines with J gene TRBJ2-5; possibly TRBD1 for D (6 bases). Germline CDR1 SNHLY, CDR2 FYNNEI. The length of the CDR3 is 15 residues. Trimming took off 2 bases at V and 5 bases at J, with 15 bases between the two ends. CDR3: CASSEIFQGWETQYF. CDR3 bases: TGTGCCAGCAGTGAAATTTTTCAGGGGTGGGAGACCCAGTACTTC. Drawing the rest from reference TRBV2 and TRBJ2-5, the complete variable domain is EPEVTQTPSHQVTQMGQEVILRCVPISNHLYFYWYRQILGQKVEFLVSFYNNEISEKSEIFDDQFSVERPDGSNFTLKIRSTKLEDSAMYFCASSEIFQGWETQYFGPGTRLLVL.

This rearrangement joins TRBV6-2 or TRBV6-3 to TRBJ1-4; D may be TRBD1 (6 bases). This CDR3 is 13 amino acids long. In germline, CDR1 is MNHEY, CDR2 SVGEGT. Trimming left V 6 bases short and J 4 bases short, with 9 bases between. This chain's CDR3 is CASSGQINEKLFF. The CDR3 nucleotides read TGTGCCAGCAGCGGACAGATTAATGAAAAACTGTTTTTT.

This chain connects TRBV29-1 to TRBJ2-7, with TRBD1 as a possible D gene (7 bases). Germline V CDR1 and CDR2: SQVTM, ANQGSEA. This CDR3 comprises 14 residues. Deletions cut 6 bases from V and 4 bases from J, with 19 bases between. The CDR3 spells CSVAAGGLSYEQYF. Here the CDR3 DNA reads TGCAGCGTGGCTGCAGGGGGACTCTCTTACGAGCAGTACTTC.

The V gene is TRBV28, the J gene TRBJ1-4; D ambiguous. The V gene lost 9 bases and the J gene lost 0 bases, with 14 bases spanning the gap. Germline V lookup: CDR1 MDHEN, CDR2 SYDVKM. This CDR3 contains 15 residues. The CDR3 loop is CASNSPSTTNEKLFF. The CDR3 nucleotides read TGTGCCAGTAACTCCCCTAGTACAACTAATGAAAAACTGTTTTTT.

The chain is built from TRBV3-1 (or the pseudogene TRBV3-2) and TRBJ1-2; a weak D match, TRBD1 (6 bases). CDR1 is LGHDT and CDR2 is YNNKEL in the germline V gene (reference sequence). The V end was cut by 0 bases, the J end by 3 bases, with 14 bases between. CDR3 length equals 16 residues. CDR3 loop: CASSQESTGNDYGYTF. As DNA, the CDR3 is TGTGCCAGCAGCCAAGAATCTACAGGGAACGACTATGGCTACACCTTC.

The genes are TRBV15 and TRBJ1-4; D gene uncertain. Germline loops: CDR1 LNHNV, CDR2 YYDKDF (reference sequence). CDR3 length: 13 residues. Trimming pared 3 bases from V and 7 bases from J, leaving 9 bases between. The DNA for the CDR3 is TGTGCCACCAGCAGCCTATTTGGTGAAAAACTGTTTTTT. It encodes CATSSLFGEKLFF.